This TCR beta chain was retrieved from a study of a mutant IDH1 vaccine in newly diagnosed glioma. About the study: Averaging approximately 40 years of age, treated patients were approximately 62% male and about 38% female. Visits designated V12 and V13 were conducted at weeks 35 and 47, respectively. Therapy received beforehand was radiotherapy, temozolomide, or both, with most patients given both.

Study observations and caveats: Changes to the top peripheral T cell clonotypes appeared unrelated to pseudoprogression.

As regards this clone: Its target is not known.

Data came from immunoSEQ multiplex PCR; TCRdb stores just in-frame clones and leaves some out. The data contain about 68,000 clones, roughly 83% of them singletons. Trimming stripped 3 bases from V and 4 bases from J, with 13 bases between. Looked up from germline, CDR1 is GTSNPN and CDR2 is SVGIG (reference sequence). This CDR3 spans 14 amino acids. Time point indicated: week 35, safety follow-up. The study gave 300 ug of mutant IDH1 20-mer peptide per vaccine dose, with topical imiquimod. The sequence was collected from a man in his late teens or twenties with glioma. The sample was PBMCs, taken from a glioma patient whose treatment included an IDH1 peptide vaccine. The V call is TRBV30, the J call TRBJ1-3, with a possible D match to TRBD1 (6 bases). CDR3 protein: CAWSQGRGGNTIYF. DNA for the CDR3: TGTGCCTGGAGCCAGGGCAGGGGAGGAAACACCATATATTTT.